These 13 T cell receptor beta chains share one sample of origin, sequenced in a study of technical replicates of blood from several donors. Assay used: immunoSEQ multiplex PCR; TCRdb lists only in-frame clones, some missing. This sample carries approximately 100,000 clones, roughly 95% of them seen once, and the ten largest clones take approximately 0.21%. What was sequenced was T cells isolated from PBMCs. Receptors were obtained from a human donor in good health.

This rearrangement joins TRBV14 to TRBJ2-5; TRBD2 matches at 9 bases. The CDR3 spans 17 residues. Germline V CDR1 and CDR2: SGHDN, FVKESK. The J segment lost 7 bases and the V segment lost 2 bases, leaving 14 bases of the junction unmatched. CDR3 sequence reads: CASSQLAGVPSLGTQYF. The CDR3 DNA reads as TGTGCCAGCAGCCAATTAGCGGGAGTGCCCTCCTTGGGGACCCAGTACTTC.

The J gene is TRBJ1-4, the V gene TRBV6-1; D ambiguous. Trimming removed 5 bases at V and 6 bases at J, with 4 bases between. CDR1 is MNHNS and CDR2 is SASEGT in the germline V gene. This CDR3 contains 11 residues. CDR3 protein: CASSPYEKLFF. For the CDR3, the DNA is TGTGCCAGCAGTCCCTATGAAAAACTGTTTTTT.

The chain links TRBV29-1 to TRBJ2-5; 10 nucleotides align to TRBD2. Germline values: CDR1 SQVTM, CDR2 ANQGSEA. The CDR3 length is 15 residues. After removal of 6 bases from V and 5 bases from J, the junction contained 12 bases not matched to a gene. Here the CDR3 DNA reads TGCAGCGTGGTACCCCCGGGACTAGCGATCGAGACCCAGTACTTC. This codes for CSVVPPGLAIETQYF.

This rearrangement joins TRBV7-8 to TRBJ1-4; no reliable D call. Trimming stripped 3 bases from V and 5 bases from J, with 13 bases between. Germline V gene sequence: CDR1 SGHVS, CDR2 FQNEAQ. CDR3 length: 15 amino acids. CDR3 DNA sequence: TGTGCCAGCAGCTTCACCCCACAGATAAATGAAAAACTGTTTTTT. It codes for CASSFTPQINEKLFF.

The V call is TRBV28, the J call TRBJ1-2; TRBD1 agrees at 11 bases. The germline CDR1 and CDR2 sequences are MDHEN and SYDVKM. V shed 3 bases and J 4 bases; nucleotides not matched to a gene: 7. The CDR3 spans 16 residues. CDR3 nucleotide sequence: TGTGCCAGCAGTTTGGCGATGGGACAGGGGGTCTATGGCTACACCTTC. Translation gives CASSLAMGQGVYGYTF.

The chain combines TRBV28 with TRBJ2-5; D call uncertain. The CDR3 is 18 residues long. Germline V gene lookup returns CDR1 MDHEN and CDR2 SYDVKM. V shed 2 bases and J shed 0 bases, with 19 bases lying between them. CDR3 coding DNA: TGTGCCAGCAGTTTAGATCGTCTATTAACTTCGTACCAAGAGACCCAGTACTTC. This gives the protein CASSLDRLLTSYQETQYF.

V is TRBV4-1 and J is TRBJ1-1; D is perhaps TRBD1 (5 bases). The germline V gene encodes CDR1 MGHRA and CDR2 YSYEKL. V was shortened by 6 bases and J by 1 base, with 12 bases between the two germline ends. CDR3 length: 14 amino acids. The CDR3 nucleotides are TGCGCCAGCAGAGAATCAGGGCGGAACACTGAAGCTTTCTTT. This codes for CASRESGRNTEAFF.

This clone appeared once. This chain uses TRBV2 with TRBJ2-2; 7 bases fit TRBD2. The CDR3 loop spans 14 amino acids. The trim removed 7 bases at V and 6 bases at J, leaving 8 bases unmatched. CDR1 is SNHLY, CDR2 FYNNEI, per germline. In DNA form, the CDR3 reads TGTGCCAGCACCGAGATGCGGGGGTCCGGGGAGCTGTTTTTT. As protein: CASTEMRGSGELFF.

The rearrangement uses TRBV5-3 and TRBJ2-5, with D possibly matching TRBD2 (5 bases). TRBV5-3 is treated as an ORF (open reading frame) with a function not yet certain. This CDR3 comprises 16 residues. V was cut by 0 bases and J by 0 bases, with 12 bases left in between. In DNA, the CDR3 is TGTGCCAGAAGCTTGGGGAGCGGTCGGTACCAAGAGACCCAGTACTTC. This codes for CARSLGSGRYQETQYF.

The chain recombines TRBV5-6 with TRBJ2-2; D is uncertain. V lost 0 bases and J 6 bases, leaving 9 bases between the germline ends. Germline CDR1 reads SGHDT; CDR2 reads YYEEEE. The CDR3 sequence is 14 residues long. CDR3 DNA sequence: TGTGCCAGCAGCTTGGAAGCCTCCTCCGGGGAGCTGTTTTTT. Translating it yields CASSLEASSGELFF.

The CDR3 sequence: CASSGTGGSYEQYF. The CDR3, as DNA: TGTGCCAGCAGCGGGACAGGGGGCTCCTACGAGCAGTACTTC. The chain joins TRBV6-5 to TRBJ2-7, with TRBD1 matching 11 bases. CDR3 length: 14 residues. The germline CDR1 and CDR2 sequences are MNHEY and SVGAGI. Trimming at V came to 6 bases and at J to 0 bases, leaving 1 base not matched to a gene.

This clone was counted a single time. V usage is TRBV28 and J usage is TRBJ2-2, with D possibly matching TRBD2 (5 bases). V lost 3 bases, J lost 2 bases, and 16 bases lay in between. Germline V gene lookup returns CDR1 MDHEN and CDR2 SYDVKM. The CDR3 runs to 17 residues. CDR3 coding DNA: TGTGCCAGCAGTTTGGGTAGCTATGAGGGCAACACCGGGGAGCTGTTTTTT. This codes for CASSLGSYEGNTGELFF.

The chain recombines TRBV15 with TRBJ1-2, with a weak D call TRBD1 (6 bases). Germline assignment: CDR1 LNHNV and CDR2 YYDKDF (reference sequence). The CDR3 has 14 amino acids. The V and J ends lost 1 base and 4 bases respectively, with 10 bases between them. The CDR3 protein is CATSRAGGSYGYTF. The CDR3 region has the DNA TGTGCCACCAGCAGAGCTGGGGGCAGCTATGGCTACACCTTC.